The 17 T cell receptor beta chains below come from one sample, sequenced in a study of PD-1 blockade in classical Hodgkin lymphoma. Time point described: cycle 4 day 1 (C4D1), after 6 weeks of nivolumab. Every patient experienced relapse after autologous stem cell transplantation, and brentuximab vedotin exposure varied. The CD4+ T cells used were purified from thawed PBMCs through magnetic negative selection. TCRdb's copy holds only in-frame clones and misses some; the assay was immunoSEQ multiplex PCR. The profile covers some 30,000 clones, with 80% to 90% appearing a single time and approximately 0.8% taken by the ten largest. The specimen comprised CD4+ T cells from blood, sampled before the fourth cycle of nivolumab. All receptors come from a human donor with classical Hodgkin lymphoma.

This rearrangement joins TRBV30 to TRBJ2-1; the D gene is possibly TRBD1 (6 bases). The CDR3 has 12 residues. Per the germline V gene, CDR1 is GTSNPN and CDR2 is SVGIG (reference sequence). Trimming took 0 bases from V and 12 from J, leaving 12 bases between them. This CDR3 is CAWSVLGAAQFF. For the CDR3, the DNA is TGTGCCTGGAGTGTACTGGGGGCTGCGCAGTTCTTC. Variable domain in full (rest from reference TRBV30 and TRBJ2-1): SQTIHQWPATLVQPVGSPLSLECTVEGTSNPNLYWYRQAAGRGLQLLFYSVGIGQISSEVPQNLSASRPQDRQFILSSKKLLLSDSGFYLCAWSVLGAAQFFGPGTRLTVL.

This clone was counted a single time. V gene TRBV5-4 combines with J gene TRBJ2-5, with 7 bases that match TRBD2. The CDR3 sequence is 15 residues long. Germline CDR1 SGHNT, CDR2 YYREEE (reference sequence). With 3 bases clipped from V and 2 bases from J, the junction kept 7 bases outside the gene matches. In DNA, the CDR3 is TGTGCCAGCAGCTACCGACTAGCAGCTCAAGAGACCCAGTACTTC. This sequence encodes CASSYRLAAQETQYF.

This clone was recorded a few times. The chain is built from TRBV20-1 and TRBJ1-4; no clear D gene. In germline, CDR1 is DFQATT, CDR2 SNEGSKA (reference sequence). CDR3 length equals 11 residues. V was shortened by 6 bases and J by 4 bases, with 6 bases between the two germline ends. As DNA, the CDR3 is TGCAGTGCCGGGAGTAATGAAAAACTGTTTTTT. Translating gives CSAGSNEKLFF.

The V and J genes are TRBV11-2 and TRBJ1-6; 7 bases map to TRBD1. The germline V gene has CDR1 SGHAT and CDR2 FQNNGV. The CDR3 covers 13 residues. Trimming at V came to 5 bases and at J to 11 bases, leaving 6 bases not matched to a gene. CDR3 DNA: TGTGCCAGCAGCGAGGGCACAGGGGCACCCCTCCACTTT. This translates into CASSEGTGAPLHF.

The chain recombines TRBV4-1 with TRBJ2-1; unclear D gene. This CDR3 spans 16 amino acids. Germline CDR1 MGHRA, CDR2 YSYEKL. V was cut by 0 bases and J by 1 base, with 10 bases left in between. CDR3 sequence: CASSQEVGWSYNEQFF. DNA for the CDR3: TGCGCCAGCAGCCAAGAAGTGGGCTGGTCCTACAATGAGCAGTTCTTC.

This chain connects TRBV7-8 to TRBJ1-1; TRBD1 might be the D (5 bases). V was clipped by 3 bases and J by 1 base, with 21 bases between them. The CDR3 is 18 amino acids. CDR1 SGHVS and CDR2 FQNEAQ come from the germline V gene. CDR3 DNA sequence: TGTGCCAGCAGCTTTACAGAGAACTGGGGGGACTCGAACACTGAAGCTTTCTTT. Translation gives CASSFTENWGDSNTEAFF.

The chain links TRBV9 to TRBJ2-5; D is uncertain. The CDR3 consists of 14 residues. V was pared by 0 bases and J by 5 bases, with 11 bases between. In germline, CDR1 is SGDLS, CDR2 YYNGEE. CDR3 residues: CASSVGARPETQYF. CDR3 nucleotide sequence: TGTGCCAGCAGCGTAGGCGCGCGGCCGGAGACCCAGTACTTC.

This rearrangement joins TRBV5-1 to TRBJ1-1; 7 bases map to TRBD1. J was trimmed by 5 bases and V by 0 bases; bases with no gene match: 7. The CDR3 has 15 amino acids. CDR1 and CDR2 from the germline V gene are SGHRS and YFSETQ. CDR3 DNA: TGCGCCAGCAGCTTGGTCCGGGACAGCGGGACTGAAGCTTTCTTT. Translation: CASSLVRDSGTEAFF.

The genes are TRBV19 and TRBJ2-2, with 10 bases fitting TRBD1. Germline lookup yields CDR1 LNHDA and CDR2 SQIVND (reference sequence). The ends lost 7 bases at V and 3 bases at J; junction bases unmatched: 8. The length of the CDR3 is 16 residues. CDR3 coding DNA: TGTGCCAGTACTCCGACAGGGGGCGCGTACACCGGGGAGCTGTTTTTT. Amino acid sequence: CASTPTGGAYTGELFF.

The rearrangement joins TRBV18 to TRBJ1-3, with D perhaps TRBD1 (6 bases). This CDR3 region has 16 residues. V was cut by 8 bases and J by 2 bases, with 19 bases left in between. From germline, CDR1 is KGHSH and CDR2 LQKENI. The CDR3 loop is CASPTIPGQPGNTIYF. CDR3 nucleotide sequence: TGTGCCAGCCCAACGATTCCCGGACAGCCTGGAAACACCATATATTTT.

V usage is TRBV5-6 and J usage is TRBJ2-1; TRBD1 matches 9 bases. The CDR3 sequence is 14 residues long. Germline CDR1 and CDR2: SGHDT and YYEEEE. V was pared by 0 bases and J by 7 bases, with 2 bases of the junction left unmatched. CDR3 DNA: TGTGCCAGCAGCTTGGACAGGGGGCAGAATGAGCAGTTCTTC. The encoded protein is CASSLDRGQNEQFF.

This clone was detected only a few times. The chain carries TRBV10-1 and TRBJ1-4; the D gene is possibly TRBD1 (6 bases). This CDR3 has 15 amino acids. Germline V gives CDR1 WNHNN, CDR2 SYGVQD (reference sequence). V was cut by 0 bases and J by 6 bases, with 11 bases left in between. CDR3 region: CASSESNPGDEKLFF. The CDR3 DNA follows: TGCGCCAGCAGTGAGTCCAACCCAGGGGATGAAAAACTGTTTTTT.

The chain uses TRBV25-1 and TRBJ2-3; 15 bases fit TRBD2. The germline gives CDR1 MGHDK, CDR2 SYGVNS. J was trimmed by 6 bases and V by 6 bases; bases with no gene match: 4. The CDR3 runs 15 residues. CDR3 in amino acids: CASRRTSGGVDTQYF. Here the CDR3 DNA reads TGTGCCAGCAGAAGGACTAGCGGGGGGGTCGATACGCAGTATTTT.

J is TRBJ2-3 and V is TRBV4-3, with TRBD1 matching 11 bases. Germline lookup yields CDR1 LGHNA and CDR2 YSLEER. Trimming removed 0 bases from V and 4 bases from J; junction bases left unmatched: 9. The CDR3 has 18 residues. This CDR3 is CASSQDGTGGWGPDTQYF. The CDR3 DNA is TGCGCCAGCAGCCAAGATGGGACAGGGGGATGGGGACCAGATACGCAGTATTTT.

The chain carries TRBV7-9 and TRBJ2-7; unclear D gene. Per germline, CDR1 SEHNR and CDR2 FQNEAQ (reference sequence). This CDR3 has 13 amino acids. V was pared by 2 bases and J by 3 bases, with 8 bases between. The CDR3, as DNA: TGTGCCAGCAGCTTAATTGACGGCTACGAGCAGTACTTC. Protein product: CASSLIDGYEQYF.

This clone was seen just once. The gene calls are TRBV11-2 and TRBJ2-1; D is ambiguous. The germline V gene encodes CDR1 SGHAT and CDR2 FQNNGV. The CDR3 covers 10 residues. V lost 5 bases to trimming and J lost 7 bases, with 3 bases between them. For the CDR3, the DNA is TGTGCCAGCAGCACTAATGAGCAGTTCTTC. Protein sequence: CASSTNEQFF. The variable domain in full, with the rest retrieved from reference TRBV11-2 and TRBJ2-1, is EAGVAQSPRYKIIEKRQSVAFWCNPISGHATLYWYQQILGQGPKLLIQFQNNGVVDDSQLPKDRFSAERLKGVDSTLKIQPAKLEDSAVYLCASSTNEQFFGPGTRLTVL.

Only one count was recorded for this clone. The CDR3 DNA follows: TGTGCCAGCAGCGTAGAAGGGGATAACTATGGCTACACCTTC. Amino acids: CASSVEGDNYGYTF. The rearrangement links TRBV9 to TRBJ1-2; tentative D call: TRBD1 (5 bases). The CDR3 loop spans 14 amino acids. Germline CDR1 and CDR2: SGDLS and YYNGEE. The germline V and J ends were trimmed by 0 bases and 1 base, with 7 bases remaining between them.